The 30 T cell receptor beta chains in this list originate from one sample, sequenced in a study of memory CD4+ T cells and cytomegalovirus serostatus. The repertoire was sequenced with immunoSEQ multiplex PCR; TCRdb's copy has only in-frame clones and lacks some. The repertoire holds about 46,000 clones, around four fifths seen once, with 0.85% to 0.95% in the top ten. Single viable CD3+CD4+CD8-CD45RO+ cells were sorted as the memory CD4+ T cells. The sequenced material came from memory CD4+ T cells from blood. The source is an adult in good health and CMV-seronegative.

The V call is TRBV7-2, the J call TRBJ1-1; D unclear. The CDR3 runs 14 residues. The V and J ends lost 3 bases and 1 base respectively, with 9 bases between them. Germline assignment: CDR1 SGHTA and CDR2 FQGNSA. The CDR3, as DNA: TGTGCCAGCAGCTTCCTCCGACAGAACACTGAAGCTTTCTTT. Amino acid sequence: CASSFLRQNTEAFF.

This chain links TRBV7-2 with TRBJ2-7; 7 positions match TRBD1. Germline V lookup: CDR1 SGHTA, CDR2 FQGNSA. The CDR3 runs to 16 residues. V gave up 0 bases and J gave up 0 bases; unmatched junction bases: 5. The CDR3 sequence is CASSLAQTGSSYEQYF. The CDR3 DNA reads as TGTGCCAGCAGCTTAGCGCAGACAGGGAGCTCCTACGAGCAGTACTTC.

DNA of the CDR3: TGTGCCAGCAGCTTAACTACTAGCGGGGGCCCTCGGCATACGCAGTATTTT. It yields the protein CASSLTTSGGPRHTQYF. The chain combines TRBV7-2 with TRBJ2-3; TRBD2 aligns across 11 bases. CDR1 is SGHTA and CDR2 is FQGNSA in the germline V gene. Trimming removed 2 bases from V and 7 bases from J; junction bases left unmatched: 11. There are 17 residues in the CDR3.

The rearrangement uses TRBV18 and TRBJ1-2; D is perhaps TRBD1 (5 bases). Trimming took 2 bases from V and 3 from J, leaving 13 bases between them. Germline CDR1 reads KGHSH; CDR2 reads LQKENI. The CDR3 consists of 15 residues. The CDR3, as DNA: TGTGCCAGCTCACCAGCCAGGGTAGTTGACTATGGCTACACCTTC. Residues: CASSPARVVDYGYTF.

This clone was counted between two and nine times. The V call is TRBV6-4, the J call TRBJ1-5, with D perhaps TRBD1 (6 bases). CDR1 is MRHNA, CDR2 SNTAGT, per germline. V was trimmed by 0 bases and J by 7 bases, leaving 13 bases between them. The CDR3 runs 15 residues. In nucleotides, the CDR3 is TGTGCCAGCAGTGACTCCGGGGGGCCGGGGCAGCCCCAGCATTTT. It encodes CASSDSGGPGQPQHF.

The chain uses TRBV7-3 and TRBJ1-2; D might be TRBD1 (5 bases). The CDR3 is 15 amino acids. Germline-derived CDR1 and CDR2 are SGHTA and FQGTGA. The germline V and J ends were trimmed by 1 base and 8 bases, with 17 bases remaining between them. CDR3 residues: CASSLNAGTLSGYTF. CDR3 nucleotides: TGTGCCAGCAGCTTAAATGCCGGGACCTTATCGGGCTACACCTTC.

The chain combines TRBV6-1 with TRBJ1-3, with D unclear. The CDR3 is 14 residues long. Between the trimmed V and J ends, which lost 3 bases and 1 base, there was a span of 7 bases. Germline CDR1 MNHNS, CDR2 SASEGT. CDR3 region: CASSEWGSGNTIYF. Written as DNA, the CDR3 is TGTGCCAGCAGTGAGTGGGGATCTGGAAACACCATATATTTT.

The rearrangement uses TRBV28 and TRBJ2-1; no reliable D call. The CDR3 spans 14 residues. Germline V gene lookup returns CDR1 MDHEN and CDR2 SYDVKM. Trimming cost V 3 bases and J 15 bases, with 21 bases left between them. The CDR3 bases are TGTGCCAGCAGTTTCCTTTTAACACGTGCCTTAGGGTTCTTC. It translates to CASSFLLTRALGFF.

V is TRBV11-2 and J is TRBJ1-1; D is possibly TRBD1 (5 bases). Germline values: CDR1 SGHAT, CDR2 FQNNGV. This CDR3 has 14 residues. The germline V and J ends were trimmed by 1 base and 8 bases, with 14 bases remaining between them. The CDR3 coding sequence is TGTGCCAGCAGCTTAGTCGACCCGAGACAGGAAGCTTTCTTT. It yields the protein CASSLVDPRQEAFF.

This CDR3 reads CASSVQGVQNQPQHF. The DNA of the CDR3 is TGTGCCAGCAGTGTCCAGGGCGTACAAAATCAGCCCCAGCATTTT. V gene TRBV6-1 combines with J gene TRBJ1-5; the D gene is possibly TRBD1 (5 bases). The length of the CDR3 is 15 residues. Germline CDR1 reads MNHNS; CDR2 reads SASEGT. Trimming cost V 4 bases and J 4 bases, with 14 bases left between them.

This sequence joins TRBV6-1 and TRBJ1-5; the D is unclear. The CDR3 spans 11 residues. CDR1 and CDR2 from the germline V gene are MNHNS and SASEGT. V dropped 3 bases and J dropped 6 bases, with 3 bases sitting between them. Here the CDR3 DNA reads TGTGCCAGCAGTGAGTTTCAGCCCCAGCATTTT. Protein: CASSEFQPQHF.

The chain joins TRBV2 to TRBJ1-4, with TRBD1 identical over 9 bases. The CDR3 covers 14 residues. Germline V gene lookup returns CDR1 SNHLY and CDR2 FYNNEI. V lost 3 bases to trimming and J lost 13 bases; unmatched junction nucleotides: 9. CDR3 nucleotides: TGTGCCAGCAGTGAGGGACAGGGAGAGGGGCTACTGTTTTTT. It yields the protein CASSEGQGEGLLFF.

This clone was seen once. This CDR3 is CASSRARGGQGHEQFF. Here the CDR3 DNA reads TGTGCCAGCAGCCGTGCCCGAGGGGGACAGGGACATGAGCAGTTCTTC. This chain joins TRBV7-2 and TRBJ2-1, with 9 bases lining up with TRBD1. Germline V gene data show CDR1 as SGHTA and CDR2 as FQGNSA. Losses at the gene ends were 5 bases for V and 8 bases for J; bases not matched to a gene: 13. The CDR3 runs 16 residues.

This chain uses TRBV5-1 with TRBJ1-4; D is ambiguous. The ends were cut back, 1 base at V and 7 bases at J, with 17 bases in the middle. CDR1 SGHRS and CDR2 YFSETQ come from the germline V gene. The CDR3 is 16 amino acids. DNA for the CDR3: TGCGCCAGCAGCTTGTCTCCGTTCCAGTCTCTTGAAAAACTGTTTTTT. Residues: CASSLSPFQSLEKLFF.

The chain recombines TRBV7-2 with TRBJ2-5; D may be TRBD1 or TRBD2 (5 bases each). Trimming removed 3 bases from V and 3 bases from J, with 14 bases in between. This CDR3 is 15 amino acids long. Germline V lookup: CDR1 SGHTA, CDR2 FQGNSA. The CDR3 DNA is TGTGCCAGCAGCTTTGGGGGTGACTTAAAAGAGACCCAGTACTTC. This sequence encodes CASSFGGDLKETQYF.

This clone was seen a handful of times. The rearrangement links TRBV14 to TRBJ1-1, with a possible D match to TRBD1 (6 bases). The V end lost 3 bases, the J end lost 0 bases, and 8 bases lay between the germline ends. CDR1 is SGHDN, CDR2 FVKESK, per germline. The CDR3 length is 14 residues. The CDR3 region is CASSHPGVNTEAFF. Written as DNA, the CDR3 is TGTGCCAGCAGCCACCCAGGGGTGAACACTGAAGCTTTCTTT.

The V and J genes are TRBV7-8 and TRBJ2-3; 8 bases map to TRBD2. The CDR3 loop spans 15 amino acids. V lost 7 bases to trimming and J lost 2 bases; unmatched junction nucleotides: 8. From germline, CDR1 is SGHVS and CDR2 FQNEAQ. Written as DNA, the CDR3 is TGTGCCAGCACCTCAGTAGCGGGGAACACAGATACGCAGTATTTT. It encodes CASTSVAGNTDTQYF.

The CDR3 protein is CASSLTDHNEQFF. The CDR3 DNA sequence: TGTGCCAGCAGCTTGACAGATCACAATGAGCAGTTCTTC. The chain couples TRBV7-9 to TRBJ2-1, with D possibly matching TRBD1 (5 bases). The V gene's germline CDR1 is SEHNR and CDR2 FQNEAQ (reference sequence). This CDR3 spans 13 amino acids. The ends were cut back, 3 bases at V and 5 bases at J, with 8 bases in the middle.

The chain employs TRBV4-1 and TRBJ2-1; TRBD2 aligns across 7 bases. V shed 4 bases, J shed 14 bases, and the junction held 5 bases outside the gene matches. CDR1 and CDR2 from the germline V gene are MGHRA and YSYEKL. CDR3 length: 11 residues. The CDR3 coding sequence is TGCGCCAGCAGCCGGACTAGGCGGGAGTTCTTC. Encoded protein: CASSRTRREFF.

This chain joins TRBV5-6 and TRBJ1-4; D gene unclear. This CDR3 spans 17 amino acids. Deletions cut 4 bases from V and 0 bases from J, with 16 bases between. Per germline, CDR1 SGHDT and CDR2 YYEEEE. The CDR3 DNA sequence: TGTGCCAGCAGCCGGGTCAGTCGACTGGCAACTAATGAAAAACTGTTTTTT. Translation gives CASSRVSRLATNEKLFF.

This sequence joins TRBV4-3 and TRBJ1-1; TRBD1 agrees at 7 bases. The CDR3 runs to 13 residues. V shed 3 bases, J shed 5 bases, and the junction held 3 bases outside the gene matches. Germline V gene lookup returns CDR1 LGHNA and CDR2 YSLEER. CDR3 region: CASSQQGVTEAFF. In DNA form, the CDR3 reads TGCGCCAGCAGCCAGCAGGGGGTTACTGAAGCTTTCTTT.

The genes are TRBV7-2 and TRBJ1-6; D remains ambiguous. Germline CDR1 reads SGHTA; CDR2 reads FQGNSA. V lost 3 bases and J lost 7, with 16 bases in between. The CDR3 runs 16 residues. CDR3 coding DNA: TGTGCCAGCAGCTTCGTGGGAGGGCTATTAAATTCACCCCTCCACTTT. It is translated as CASSFVGGLLNSPLHF.

The V and J genes are TRBV7-8 and TRBJ1-4; D call uncertain. The CDR3 is 13 residues long. Germline loops: CDR1 SGHVS, CDR2 FQNEAQ. Trimming took off 5 bases at V and 9 bases at J, with 13 bases between the two ends. The CDR3 bases are TGTGCCAGCAGCGGCCGAGTCTTTAAAAAACTGTTTTTT. Amino acids: CASSGRVFKKLFF.

This clone has a handful of counts. J is TRBJ1-2 and V is TRBV28; D remains unclear. Germline CDR1 is MDHEN and CDR2 is SYDVKM. V shed 2 bases and J shed 3 bases, with 13 bases lying between them. The CDR3 is 15 residues long. CDR3 in DNA: TGTGCCAGCAGTTTAGATGCCCGGGCTTACTATGGCTACACCTTC. The encoded protein is CASSLDARAYYGYTF.

This chain uses TRBV4-3 with TRBJ1-1; 8 nucleotides line up with TRBD1. The germline gives CDR1 LGHNA, CDR2 YSLEER. The J segment lost 5 bases and the V segment lost 3 bases, leaving 8 bases of the junction unmatched. The CDR3 covers 15 residues. CDR3 sequence (DNA): TGCGCCAGCAGCCAGCGGGCAGGGGGCCGGACTGAAGCTTTCTTT. This gives the protein CASSQRAGGRTEAFF.

This clone was recorded a few times. The CDR3 here is CASSSPWDRGTHEQYF. The CDR3 bases are TGTGCCAGCAGTTCCCCGTGGGACAGGGGTACCCACGAGCAGTACTTC. V usage is TRBV28 and J usage is TRBJ2-7, with 10 positions matching TRBD1. V was pared by 4 bases and J by 5 bases, with 11 bases of the junction left unmatched. The CDR3 has 16 amino acids. Germline V lookup: CDR1 MDHEN, CDR2 SYDVKM.

The count of this clone is one. This chain joins TRBV28 and TRBJ1-6, with D uncertain. Germline lookup yields CDR1 MDHEN and CDR2 SYDVKM. The V end lost 6 bases, the J end lost 7 bases, and 19 bases lay between the germline ends. CDR3 length: 16 residues. The DNA of the CDR3 is TGTGCCAGCAGCCTACCGCCAGTTGATTTGAATTCACCCCTCCACTTT. Its translation: CASSLPPVDLNSPLHF.

This chain uses TRBV2 with TRBJ1-1, with 9 bases matching TRBD1. The length of the CDR3 is 15 residues. Germline V CDR1 and CDR2: SNHLY, FYNNEI. The junction had 16 bases not matched to a gene; V was cut back by 6 bases and J by 11 bases. CDR3 region: CASSPRGTGRTGAFF. In nucleotides, the CDR3 is TGTGCCAGCAGCCCCAGGGGGACAGGGAGAACGGGGGCTTTCTTT.

The CDR3 nucleotides read TGTGCCAGCAGCGTAGGACGCGGGAGGACCAATCAGCCCCAGCATTTT. This gives the protein CASSVGRGRTNQPQHF. The genes are TRBV9 and TRBJ1-5; D ambiguous. V was pared by 0 bases and J by 3 bases, with 13 bases between. CDR3 length: 16 amino acids. Germline values: CDR1 SGDLS, CDR2 YYNGEE.

This chain joins TRBV30 and TRBJ1-1, with D hard to call. Trimming shortened V by 0 bases and J by 4 bases, and 9 bases separated the two germline ends. The CDR3 is 13 amino acids. CDR1 is GTSNPN, CDR2 SVGIG, per germline (reference sequence). The CDR3 sequence: CAWSVLPTTEAFF. DNA for the CDR3: TGTGCCTGGAGTGTACTGCCCACCACTGAAGCTTTCTTT.